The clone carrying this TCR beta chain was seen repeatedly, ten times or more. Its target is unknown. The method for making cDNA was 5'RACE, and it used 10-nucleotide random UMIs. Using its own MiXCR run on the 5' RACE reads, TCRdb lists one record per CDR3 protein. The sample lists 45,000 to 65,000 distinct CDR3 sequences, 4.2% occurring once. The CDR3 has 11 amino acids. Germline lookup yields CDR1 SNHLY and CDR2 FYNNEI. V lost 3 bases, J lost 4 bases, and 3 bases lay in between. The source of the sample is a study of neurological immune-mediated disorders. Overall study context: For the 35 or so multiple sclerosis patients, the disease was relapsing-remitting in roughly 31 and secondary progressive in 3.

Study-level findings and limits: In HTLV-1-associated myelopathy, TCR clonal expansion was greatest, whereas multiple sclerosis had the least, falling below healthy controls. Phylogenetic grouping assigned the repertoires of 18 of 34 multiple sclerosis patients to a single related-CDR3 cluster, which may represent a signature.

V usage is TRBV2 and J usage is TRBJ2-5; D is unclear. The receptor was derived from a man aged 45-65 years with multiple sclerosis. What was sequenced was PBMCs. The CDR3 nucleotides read TGTGCCAGCAGTGACCGAGAGACCCAGTACTTC. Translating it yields CASSDRETQYF.